This record concerns one T cell receptor (beta chain) sequence. This sample stems from a study of blood T cell repertoires in COVID-19. Study as a whole: The origin of the acute and convalescent COVID-19 samples was the United States, Italy and Spain. T cells, B-cell-depleted T cells, or PBMCs supplied cDNA or gDNA.

Under the authors' procedure: The assay estimated nucleated cells by amplifying reference gene primers. Measured with immunoSEQ multiplex PCR; TCRdb has only the in-frame clones, and not every one. The DNA was the basis for D and trimming; V, J and clone size are from that table. The data show over 45,000 clones, roughly 84% seen once. The germline gives CDR1 MDHEN, CDR2 SYDVKM. This CDR3 contains 12 residues. V lost 7 bases and J lost 6, with 10 bases in between. The rearrangement joins TRBV28 to TRBJ1-5; D call uncertain. Specimen: peripheral blood. The source is a man between 65 and 85 years old with active COVID-19. CDR3 amino acids: CASTLSGQPQHF. The CDR3 nucleotides are TGTGCCAGCACCCTGTCGGGTCAGCCCCAGCATTTT.